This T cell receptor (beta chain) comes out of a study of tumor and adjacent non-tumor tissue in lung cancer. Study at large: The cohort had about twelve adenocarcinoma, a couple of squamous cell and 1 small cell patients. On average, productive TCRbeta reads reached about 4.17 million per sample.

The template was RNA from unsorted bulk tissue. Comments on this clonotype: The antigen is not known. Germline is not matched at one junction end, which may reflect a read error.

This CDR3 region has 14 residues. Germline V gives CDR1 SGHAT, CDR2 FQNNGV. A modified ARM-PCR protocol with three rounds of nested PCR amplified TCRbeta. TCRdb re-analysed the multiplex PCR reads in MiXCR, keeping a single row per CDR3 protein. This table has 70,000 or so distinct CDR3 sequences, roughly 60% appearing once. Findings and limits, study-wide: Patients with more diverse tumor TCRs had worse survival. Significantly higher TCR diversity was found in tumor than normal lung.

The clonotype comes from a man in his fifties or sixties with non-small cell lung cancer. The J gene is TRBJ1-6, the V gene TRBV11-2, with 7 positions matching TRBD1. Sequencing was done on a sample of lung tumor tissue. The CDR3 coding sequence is TGTGCCGGCAGCGGGGGACAGTATAATCGACCCCTCCACTTT. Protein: CAGSGGQYNRPLHF.